This T cell receptor (beta chain) came from a study of regulatory T cells in long-lasting Graves disease. To make TCR beta libraries, researchers used iRepertoire HTBI primers and Arm-PCR of CDR3 regions. TCRdb reprocessed the multiplex PCR reads via MiXCR and lists one record per CDR3 protein. The sample yields hundreds of thousands of distinct CDR3 sequences, roughly a sixth seen once. This clonotype came up many times. The time point denotes: newly diagnosed GD, antithyroid drugs for less than 3 months. With RNA extracted from PBMCs as input, the TCR library was made. A further study also used this sample, focusing on T cells in Graves' hyperthyroidism and ophthalmopathy. That paper notes: It was uncontrolled infection, other autoimmune disease, pregnancy or lactation that excluded patients. TCR CDR3 regions were first amplified by RT-PCR with HTBI primers.

The starting material was peripheral blood mononuclear cells (PBMCs), obtained at new diagnosis, from a patient treated with antithyroid drugs. The source of this sequence is a man between 18 and 35 years old with Graves disease.

The CDR3 region is CASSQTIGQGVYGYTF. The CDR3, as DNA: TGTGCCAGCAGTCAAACGATTGGACAGGGGGTCTATGGCTACACCTTC. V gene TRBV28 combines with J gene TRBJ1-2, with 10 bases aligning to TRBD1. V lost 5 bases to trimming and J lost 4 bases; unmatched junction nucleotides: 10. Germline V gene data show CDR1 as MDHEN and CDR2 as SYDVKM. This CDR3 has 16 residues.